The 5 T cell receptor beta chains below all came from one sample that was sequenced in a study of cytotoxic CD8 clonotypes in ibrutinib-treated CLL. Clones were read by immunoSEQ multiplex PCR, and TCRdb kept only the in-frame ones, dropping some. The sample records some 200,000 clones, around 70% being singletons. Material: PBMCs, obtained after 24 months of ibrutinib treatment. These receptor sequences come from a human donor with chronic lymphocytic leukemia.

V is TRBV30 and J is TRBJ1-1; no clear D gene. Germline lookup yields CDR1 GTSNPN and CDR2 SVGIG (reference sequence). CDR3 size: 13 residues. V lost 2 bases to trimming and J lost 1 base, with 8 bases between them. CDR3 region: CAWSRTPNTEAFF. In nucleotides, the CDR3 is TGTGCCTGGAGTCGGACTCCGAACACTGAAGCTTTCTTT.

This clone was seen only a few times. The chain has TRBV30 and TRBJ1-2, with 8 positions matching TRBD1. Germline loops: CDR1 GTSNPN, CDR2 SVGIG (reference sequence). The V segment lost 4 bases and the J segment 8 bases; nucleotides outside the gene matches: 12. The CDR3 covers 14 residues. The DNA for the CDR3 is TGTGCCTGGACAATGACAGGGGCGGCTTACGGCTACACCTTC. Its protein is CAWTMTGAAYGYTF.

Worth noting for this clone: One junction end disagrees with the germline gene, perhaps due to a read error. The V and J genes are TRBV7-7 and TRBJ2-2; D is unclear. The CDR3 contains 14 residues. Germline values: CDR1 SSHAT, CDR2 FNYEAQ (reference sequence). The CDR3 sequence is CASSLSLNTGELFF. The CDR3 DNA reads as TGTGCTAGCAGCTTAAGCCTGAACACCGGGGAGCTGTTTTTT.

This chain joins TRBV27 and TRBJ2-5; perhaps D is TRBD1 or TRBD2 (6 bases each). Trimming left V 6 bases short and J 4 bases short, with 21 bases between. Germline V gene data show CDR1 as MNHEY and CDR2 as SMNVEV (reference sequence). This CDR3 comprises 16 residues. CDR3 sequence: CASSRRAPGAGETQYF. DNA of the CDR3: TGTGCCAGCAGCCGCCGGGCTCCGGGGGCTGGAGAGACCCAGTACTTC.

The CDR3 is CASSLAYSTQETQYF. The DNA for the CDR3 is TGTGCCAGCAGCTTAGCGTACAGTACCCAAGAGACCCAGTACTTC. This chain uses TRBV7-6 with TRBJ2-5; D unclear. This CDR3 is built from 15 residues. Germline CDR1 SGHVS, CDR2 FNYEAQ. The V and J ends lost 0 bases and 1 base respectively, with 9 bases between them. The full variable domain, rest sourced from reference TRBV7-6 and TRBJ2-5, is GAGVSQSPRYKVTKRGQDVALRCDPISGHVSLYWYRQALGQGPEFLTYFNYEAQQDKSGLPNDRFSAERPEGSISTLTIQRTEQRDSAMYRCASSLAYSTQETQYFGPGTRLLVL.